This TCR beta chain was obtained from a study of blood T cell repertoires in COVID-19. The V segment lost 7 bases and the J segment 7 bases; nucleotides outside the gene matches: 10. The germline CDR1 and CDR2 sequences are SGHKS and YYEKEE (reference sequence). This CDR3 spans 14 amino acids. The repertoire was sequenced with immunoSEQ multiplex PCR; TCRdb's copy has only in-frame clones and lacks some. This table has some 120,000 clones, around 89% appearing once. This clone was recorded a few times. What was sequenced was peripheral blood. The receptor was isolated from a man aged 45-65 years with acute or convalescent COVID-19. The rearrangement uses TRBV5-5 and TRBJ2-1; TRBD1 matches at 8 bases. The CDR3 region is CASGLWTGRNEQFF. The CDR3 DNA reads as TGTGCCAGCGGACTATGGACAGGGAGGAATGAGCAGTTCTTC.